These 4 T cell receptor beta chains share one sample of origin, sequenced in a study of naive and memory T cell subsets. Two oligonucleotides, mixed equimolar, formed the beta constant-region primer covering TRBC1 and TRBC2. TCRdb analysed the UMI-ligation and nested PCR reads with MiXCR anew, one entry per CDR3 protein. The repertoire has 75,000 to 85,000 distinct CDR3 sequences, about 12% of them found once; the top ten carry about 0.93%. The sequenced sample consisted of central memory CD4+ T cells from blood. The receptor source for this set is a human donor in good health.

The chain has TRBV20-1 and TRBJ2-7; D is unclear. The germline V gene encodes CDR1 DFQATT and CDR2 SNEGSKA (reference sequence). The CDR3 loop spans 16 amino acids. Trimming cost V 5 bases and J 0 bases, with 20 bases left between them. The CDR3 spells CSAPVTGQFSSYEQYF. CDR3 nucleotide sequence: TGCAGTGCTCCAGTAACCGGTCAATTTAGCTCCTACGAGCAGTACTTC.

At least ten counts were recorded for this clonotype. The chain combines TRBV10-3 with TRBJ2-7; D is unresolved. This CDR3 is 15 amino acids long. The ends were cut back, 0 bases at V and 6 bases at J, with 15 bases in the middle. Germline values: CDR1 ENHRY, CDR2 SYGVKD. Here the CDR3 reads CAISESRIKSGEQYF. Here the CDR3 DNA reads TGTGCCATCAGTGAGTCCCGGATCAAGTCGGGCGAGCAGTACTTC.

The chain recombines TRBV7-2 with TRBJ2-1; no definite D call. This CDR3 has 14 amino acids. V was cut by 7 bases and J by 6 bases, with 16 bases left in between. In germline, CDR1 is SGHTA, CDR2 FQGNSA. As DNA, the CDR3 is TGTGCCAGCATCCTTACCGCGGAAGTCAATGAGCAGTTCTTC. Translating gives CASILTAEVNEQFF. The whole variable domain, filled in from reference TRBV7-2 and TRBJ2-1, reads GAGVSQSPSNKVTEKGKDVELRCDPISGHTALYWYRQSLGQGLEFLIYFQGNSAPDKSGLPSDRFSAERTGGSVSTLTIQRTQQEDSAVYLCASILTAEVNEQFFGPGTRLTVL.

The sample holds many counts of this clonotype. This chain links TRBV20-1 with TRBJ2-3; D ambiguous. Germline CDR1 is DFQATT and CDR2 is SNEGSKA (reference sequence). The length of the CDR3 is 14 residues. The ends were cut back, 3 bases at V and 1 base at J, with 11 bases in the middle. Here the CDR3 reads CSASGRGGTDTQYF. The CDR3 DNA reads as TGCAGTGCTAGCGGGCGAGGAGGCACAGATACGCAGTATTTT.